These 32 T cell receptor beta chains were all obtained from the same sample, sequenced in a study of Graves' ophthalmopathy and Graves' hyperthyroidism. Amplification from RNA transcripts yielded the TCR beta CDR3 regions. HTBI primers were employed in first-round RT-PCR, then a second-round multiplex PCR followed. TCRdb re-analysed the multiplex PCR reads in MiXCR, keeping a single row per CDR3 protein. The sample holds about 150,000 distinct CDR3 sequences, over 35% seen once. The sample was peripheral blood. These receptors all stem from a woman in her thirties or forties with Graves' ophthalmopathy.

This chain joins TRBV7-2 and TRBJ1-3; D gene ambiguous. V lost 5 bases, J lost 4 bases, and 9 bases lay in between. Germline values: CDR1 SGHTA, CDR2 FQGNSA. The CDR3 contains 13 residues. The CDR3 here is CASSRTGGNTIYF. The CDR3, as DNA: TGTGCCAGCAGCCGGACTGGGGGAAACACCATATATTTT.

The count of this clonotype is one. In DNA, the CDR3 is TGTGCCAGCAGTCATAAGTCGGGCGGCTACACCTTC. Its translation is CASSHKSGGYTF. The rearrangement uses TRBV6-1 and TRBJ1-2; D remains unclear. Germline V gives CDR1 MNHNS, CDR2 SASEGT. Trimming shortened V by 5 bases and J by 8 bases, and 12 bases separated the two germline ends. The CDR3 has 12 residues.

This clonotype was seen only once. V and J are TRBV5-1 and TRBJ1-2; no clear D gene. Per germline, CDR1 SGHRS and CDR2 YFSETQ. V was trimmed by 4 bases and J by 6 bases, leaving 10 bases between them. This CDR3 is built from 12 residues. CDR3 residues: CASSLQDDGYTF. CDR3 coding DNA: TGCGCCAGCAGCCTCCAAGACGATGGCTACACCTTC. The variable domain in full, with the rest retrieved from reference TRBV5-1 and TRBJ1-2, is KAGVTQTPRYLIKTRGQQVTLSCSPISGHRSVSWYQQTPGQGLQFLFEYFSETQRNKGNFPGRFSGRQFSNSRSEMNVSTLELGDSALYLCASSLQDDGYTFGSGTRLTVV.

This clonotype was detected many times. In nucleotides, the CDR3 is TGCGCCAGCAGCTTGATACCCTCGACAGGAGGCTTCTATGGCTACACCTTC. Protein product: CASSLIPSTGGFYGYTF. The chain has TRBV5-1 and TRBJ1-2, with D perhaps TRBD1 (6 bases). The V end lost 1 base, the J end lost 4 bases, and 20 bases lay between the germline ends. Germline loops: CDR1 SGHRS, CDR2 YFSETQ. The CDR3 runs 17 residues. Using reference TRBV5-1 and TRBJ1-2 for the parts outside the CDR3, the full variable domain is KAGVTQTPRYLIKTRGQQVTLSCSPISGHRSVSWYQQTPGQGLQFLFEYFSETQRNKGNFPGRFSGRQFSNSRSEMNVSTLELGDSALYLCASSLIPSTGGFYGYTFGSGTRLTVV.

This clonotype was seen a single time. V is TRBV7-3 and J is TRBJ1-1, with D unresolved. The CDR3 consists of 13 residues. CDR1 is SGHTA, CDR2 FQGTGA, per germline. V was pared by 4 bases and J by 3 bases, with 9 bases between. CDR3: CASSSSRDTEAFF. Written as DNA, the CDR3 is TGTGCCAGCAGCTCAAGCCGGGACACTGAAGCTTTCTTT.

The CDR3 protein is CASGPGGLLYEQYF. The CDR3 coding sequence is TGTGCCAGCGGTCCGGGAGGGCTTCTCTACGAGCAGTACTTC. The chain carries TRBV2 and TRBJ2-7, with 8 nucleotides matching TRBD2. V lost 8 bases to trimming and J lost 3 bases; unmatched junction nucleotides: 9. The CDR3 loop spans 14 amino acids. Germline V gene lookup returns CDR1 SNHLY and CDR2 FYNNEI.

This clonotype has a count of ten or more. The V gene is TRBV28, the J gene TRBJ2-4, with D maybe TRBD1 (5 bases). CDR1 is MDHEN and CDR2 is SYDVKM in the germline V gene. Trimming cost V 2 bases and J 5 bases, with 10 bases left between them. The CDR3 is 14 residues long. CDR3 sequence: CASSLAGQQNIQYF. DNA for the CDR3: TGTGCCAGCAGTTTAGCTGGACAACAAAACATTCAGTACTTC. The variable domain in full, with the rest retrieved from reference TRBV28 and TRBJ2-4, is DVKVTQSSRYLVKRTGEKVFLECVQDMDHENMFWYRQDPGLGLRLIYFSYDVKMKEKGDIPEGYSVSREKKERFSLILESASTNQTSMYLCASSLAGQQNIQYFGAGTRLSVL.

This clonotype was detected ten times or more. The J gene is TRBJ1-1, the V gene TRBV12-3 or TRBV12-4, with D possibly TRBD1 on 6 matching bases. The CDR3 is 14 residues long. V lost 1 base to trimming and J lost 2 bases, with 8 bases between them. Here the CDR3 DNA reads TGTGCCAGCAGTTTAGACAGGGTTAACACTGAAGCTTTCTTT. Translation gives CASSLDRVNTEAFF.

The chain links TRBV27 to TRBJ2-7; tentatively, D is TRBD1 or TRBD2 (5 bases each). The V and J ends lost 6 bases and 5 bases respectively, with 14 bases between them. Per germline, CDR1 MNHEY and CDR2 SMNVEV (reference sequence). The CDR3 is made up of 13 amino acids. The CDR3 DNA is TGTGCCAGCAGCCCTTGGGGGTGGCACGAGCAGTACTTC. Translating it yields CASSPWGWHEQYF.

The chain couples TRBV19 to TRBJ1-1; D gene unclear. Germline values: CDR1 LNHDA, CDR2 SQIVND (reference sequence). V lost 3 bases to trimming and J lost 1 base, with 3 bases between them. The CDR3 is 12 amino acids. The chain's CDR3 is CASSIPNTEAFF. For the CDR3, the DNA is TGTGCCAGTAGTATCCCGAACACTGAAGCTTTCTTT.

This clonotype was detected many times. The chain joins TRBV2 to TRBJ1-1, with 7 bases matching TRBD1. Germline CDR1 SNHLY, CDR2 FYNNEI. J gave up 1 base and V 6 bases, and 5 bases lay outside the gene matches. The CDR3 has 14 amino acids. Here the CDR3 DNA reads TGTGCCAGCAGATACAGGGGTCAGAACACTGAAGCTTTCTTT. Amino acid sequence: CASRYRGQNTEAFF.

This clonotype appeared once. A read error may produce the germline difference seen at one junction end. The chain joins TRBV28 to TRBJ2-2, with D maybe TRBD2 (6 bases). The CDR3 sequence is 15 residues long. Germline assignment: CDR1 MDHEN and CDR2 SYDVKM. The CDR3 region is CASSLSRGHDGELFF. As DNA, the CDR3 is TGTGCAAGCAGTTTATCGCGGGGTCATGACGGGGAGCTGTTTTTT. The variable domain in full, with the rest retrieved from reference TRBV28 and TRBJ2-2, is DVKVTQSSRYLVKRTGEKVFLECVQDMDHENMFWYRQDPGLGLRLIYFSYDVKMKEKGDIPEGYSVSREKKERFSLILESASTNQTSMYLCASSLSRGHDGELFFGEGSRLTVL.

This clonotype was seen at least ten times. The gene calls are TRBV28 and TRBJ2-7; 14 bases agree with TRBD2. V was pared by 6 bases and J by 2 bases, with 6 bases of the junction left unmatched. Germline V gene lookup returns CDR1 MDHEN and CDR2 SYDVKM. CDR3 length: 16 residues. The DNA for the CDR3 is TGTGCCAGCAGGGCTGGACTAGCGGGGGGTACCTACGAGCAGTACTTC. Translation gives CASRAGLAGGTYEQYF.

The chain couples TRBV28 to TRBJ2-7; 9 positions agree with TRBD1. V shed 3 bases and J 5 bases; nucleotides not matched to a gene: 11. Germline-derived CDR1 and CDR2 are MDHEN and SYDVKM. This CDR3 spans 16 amino acids. CDR3 nucleotides: TGTGCCAGCAGTTTCCCACCCGGGACAGGGATTGACGAGCAGTACTTC. This codes for CASSFPPGTGIDEQYF.

In the case of this clonotype: Germline is not matched at one junction end, which may reflect a read error. The V gene is TRBV28, the J gene TRBJ2-7; maybe TRBD1 (5 bases). Germline V gene sequence: CDR1 MDHEN, CDR2 SYDVKM. The length of the CDR3 is 11 residues. The CDR3 DNA is TGCGGCACAGGTGTCTCCTACGAGCAGTACTTC. It encodes CGTGVSYEQYF.

The chain combines TRBV29-1 with TRBJ2-5; perhaps TRBD1 as D (7 bases). Trimming left V 8 bases short and J 4 bases short, with 14 bases between. Per germline, CDR1 SQVTM and CDR2 ANQGSEA. The CDR3 is made up of 12 amino acids. CDR3 sequence (DNA): TGCAGCTCAAGACAGGGAGGAGAGACCCAGTACTTC. This sequence encodes CSSRQGGETQYF.

This clonotype was observed a few times. One junction end disagrees with the germline gene, perhaps due to a read error. The rearrangement uses TRBV28 and TRBJ2-7; 7 bases are shared with TRBD1. CDR1 is MDHEN, CDR2 SYDVKM, per germline. CDR3 length: 16 amino acids. The CDR3 DNA reads as TGTACCAGCAGTCCTCCGGGACAGCGCCTCTCCTACGAGCAGTACTTC. Protein sequence: CTSSPPGQRLSYEQYF.

This clonotype was seen repeatedly, ten times or more. The chain employs TRBV6-5 and TRBJ1-1; D may be TRBD1 (5 bases). V lost 2 bases, J lost 3 bases, and 10 bases lay in between. Germline CDR1 is MNHEY and CDR2 is SVGAGI. CDR3 size: 14 residues. The CDR3 nucleotides are TGTGCCAGCAGTTACGGGCCGGGGGACACTGAAGCTTTCTTT. Protein product: CASSYGPGDTEAFF.

There are many counts of this clonotype. The genes are TRBV6-5 and TRBJ1-5; weak D call: TRBD1 (5 bases). V dropped 7 bases and J dropped 3 bases, with 22 bases sitting between them. CDR1 MNHEY and CDR2 SVGAGI come from the germline V gene. This CDR3 comprises 17 residues. CDR3 amino acids: CASNNFPGPGNNQPQHF. In DNA, the CDR3 is TGTGCCAGCAATAACTTCCCGGGGCCGGGGAACAATCAGCCCCAGCATTTT.

In its sample, this clonotype was seen many times. The CDR3 sequence: CASSLFVGNSPLHF. CDR3 DNA sequence: TGTGCCAGCAGTTTATTTGTTGGTAATTCACCCCTCCACTTT. This chain uses TRBV12-3 or TRBV12-4 with TRBJ1-6; no clear D gene. The V end was cut by 2 bases, the J end by 6 bases, with 8 bases between. This CDR3 contains 14 residues.

This clonotype was counted at least ten times. J is TRBJ1-2 and V is TRBV2; tentative D call: TRBD1 (6 bases). CDR1 and CDR2 from the germline V gene are SNHLY and FYNNEI. CDR3 length: 19 amino acids. Trimming stripped 1 base from V and 1 base from J, with 22 bases between. Here the CDR3 reads CASSEVMEGGGPYNYGYTF. CDR3 sequence (DNA): TGTGCCAGCAGTGAAGTCATGGAGGGAGGGGGGCCCTATAACTATGGCTACACCTTC. Full variable domain (outside the CDR3, taken from reference TRBV2 and TRBJ1-2): EPEVTQTPSHQVTQMGQEVILRCVPISNHLYFYWYRQILGQKVEFLVSFYNNEISEKSEIFDDQFSVERPDGSNFTLKIRSTKLEDSAMYFCASSEVMEGGGPYNYGYTFGSGTRLTVV.

This clonotype appeared many times. The chain combines TRBV7-2 with TRBJ1-2; D not resolved. V was shortened by 5 bases and J by 4 bases, with 11 bases between the two germline ends. The CDR3 sequence is 13 residues long. Germline loops: CDR1 SGHTA, CDR2 FQGNSA. CDR3 nucleotides: TGTGCCAGCAGCCAGAGTAATACCTATGGCTACACCTTC. Translating gives CASSQSNTYGYTF. The full variable domain, in which reference TRBV7-2 and TRBJ1-2 provide the parts outside the CDR3, is GAGVSQSPSNKVTEKGKDVELRCDPISGHTALYWYRQSLGQGLEFLIYFQGNSAPDKSGLPSDRFSAERTGGSVSTLTIQRTQQEDSAVYLCASSQSNTYGYTFGSGTRLTVV.

This clonotype was observed at least ten times. This sequence joins TRBV28 and TRBJ1-5; possibly TRBD1 for D (6 bases). The V gene lost 6 bases and the J gene lost 6 bases, with 9 bases spanning the gap. The V gene's germline CDR1 is MDHEN and CDR2 SYDVKM. This CDR3 contains 12 residues. The DNA of the CDR3 is TGTGCCAGCAGGGGCAGGGGTCAGCCCCAGCATTTT. Its protein product is CASRGRGQPQHF.

This clonotype was recorded at least ten times. V gene TRBV6-5 combines with J gene TRBJ1-1; TRBD1 might be the D (5 bases). Germline assignment: CDR1 MNHEY and CDR2 SVGAGI. Trimming stripped 2 bases from V and 1 base from J, with 8 bases between. The CDR3 runs 14 residues. DNA for the CDR3: TGTGCCAGCAGTTACCCGGACAAGAACACTGAAGCTTTCTTT. Translated: CASSYPDKNTEAFF.

This clonotype has only one observation. The V gene is TRBV6-2 or TRBV6-3, the J gene TRBJ1-6; TRBD1 is a possible D gene (5 bases). Trimming took off 6 bases at V and 7 bases at J, with 10 bases between the two ends. Germline CDR1 reads MNHEY; CDR2 reads SVGEGT. The CDR3 runs 13 residues. As DNA, the CDR3 is TGTGCCAGCAGGATCCAGGGAAATTCACCCCTCCACTTT. The encoded protein is CASRIQGNSPLHF.

This CDR3 is CASSFWGRAEGYTF. The CDR3 nucleotides are TGTGCCAGCAGTTTTTGGGGAAGGGCGGAAGGCTACACCTTC. The chain combines TRBV12-3 or TRBV12-4 with TRBJ1-2; no definite D call. Trimming took off 3 bases at V and 8 bases at J, with 16 bases between the two ends. The CDR3 spans 14 residues.

This clonotype was detected many times. The genes are TRBV28 and TRBJ1-1, with TRBD1 matching over 8 bases. This CDR3 region has 15 residues. Looked up from germline, CDR1 is MDHEN and CDR2 is SYDVKM. The V and J ends lost 8 bases and 4 bases, in that order; junction bases with no gene match: 12. The CDR3 DNA follows: TGTGCCAGCGAGGGACAGGAACGAGGGGCCACTGAAGCTTTCTTT. Protein sequence: CASEGQERGATEAFF.

The V gene is TRBV28, the J gene TRBJ2-2; tentative D call: TRBD2 (5 bases). Trimming left V 1 base short and J 7 bases short, with 19 bases between. Germline CDR1 and CDR2: MDHEN and SYDVKM. The length of the CDR3 is 17 residues. The CDR3: CASSLLSGIRSGGELFF. The CDR3 coding sequence is TGTGCCAGCAGTTTATTGTCCGGGATCCGATCCGGCGGGGAGCTGTTTTTT.

This clonotype was detected ten times or more. CDR3 sequence: CASSQRDGSRDTEAFF. In DNA, the CDR3 is TGCGCCAGCAGCCAACGGGACGGGTCAAGGGACACTGAAGCTTTCTTT. V usage is TRBV5-1 and J usage is TRBJ1-1, with D perhaps TRBD1 (5 bases). The germline V gene encodes CDR1 SGHRS and CDR2 YFSETQ. CDR3 length: 16 amino acids. V was pared by 4 bases and J by 3 bases, with 19 bases between.

Many counts were recorded for this clonotype. The chain combines TRBV27 with TRBJ1-5, with 11 bases lining up with TRBD1. The CDR3 contains 15 residues. The junction had 3 bases not matched to a gene; V was cut back by 2 bases and J by 6 bases. Germline assignment: CDR1 MNHEY and CDR2 SMNVEV (reference sequence). This CDR3 reads CASSLGTGGAQPQHF. The CDR3 DNA sequence: TGTGCCAGCAGTTTAGGGACAGGGGGGGCTCAGCCCCAGCATTTT.

This clonotype was observed many times. The rearrangement joins TRBV7-2 to TRBJ2-7; D gene uncertain. Trimming took off 5 bases at V and 0 bases at J, with 11 bases between the two ends. CDR1 and CDR2 (germline): SGHTA, FQGNSA. CDR3 length equals 14 residues. CDR3: CASSQVGFSYEQYF. CDR3 sequence (DNA): TGTGCCAGCAGCCAAGTAGGGTTCTCCTACGAGCAGTACTTC.

This chain joins TRBV6-1 and TRBJ2-7, with unresolved D. The CDR3 is made up of 12 amino acids. The germline gives CDR1 MNHNS, CDR2 SASEGT. Between the trimmed V and J ends, which lost 7 bases and 2 bases, there was a span of 9 bases. The CDR3 spells CASTGETYEQYF. DNA of the CDR3: TGTGCCAGCACCGGAGAAACCTACGAGCAGTACTTC.